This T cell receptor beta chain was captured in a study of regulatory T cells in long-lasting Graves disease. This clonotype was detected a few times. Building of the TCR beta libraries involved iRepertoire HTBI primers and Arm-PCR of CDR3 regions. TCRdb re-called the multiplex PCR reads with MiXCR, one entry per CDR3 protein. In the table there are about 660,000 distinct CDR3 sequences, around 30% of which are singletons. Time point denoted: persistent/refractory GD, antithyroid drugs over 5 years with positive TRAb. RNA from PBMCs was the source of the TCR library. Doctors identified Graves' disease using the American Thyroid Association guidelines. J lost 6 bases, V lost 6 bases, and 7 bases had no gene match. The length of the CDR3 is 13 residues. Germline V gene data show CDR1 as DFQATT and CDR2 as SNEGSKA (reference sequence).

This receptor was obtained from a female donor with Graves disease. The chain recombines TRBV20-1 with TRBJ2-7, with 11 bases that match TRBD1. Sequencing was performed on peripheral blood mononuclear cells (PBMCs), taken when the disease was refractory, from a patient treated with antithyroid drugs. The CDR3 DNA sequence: TGCAGTGCCACTAGGACAGGGGGCTCCGAGCAGTACTTC. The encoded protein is CSATRTGGSEQYF.